A selection of T cell receptor beta chains follows, all from one sample in a study of blood T cells in healthy people across ages. TCRdb ran MiXCR on the 5' RACE reads and lists one entry per CDR3 protein. The repertoire has 540,000 or so distinct CDR3 sequences, about 24% of them found once; the top ten carry just over 8.5%. These data were also reused for a study on T cells of mothers and their children.

Sequencing input: blood. The source of these receptors is a boy aged 5-17 years in good health. CDR3s include the opening cysteine and the closing phenylalanine or tryptophan. D genes are given only for firm matches. Size is omitted from some rows. Given values are once, few, many or a class for expanded clones.

TGTGCCAGCAGCAAGGCCGGGACTAGCGGCTACAATGAGCAGTTCTTC	CASSKAGTSGYNEQFF	TRBV13	few	TRBJ2-1	TRBD2	16
TGTGCCATCAGTGTAGGCGCGAGCGCAGATACGCAGTATTTT	CAISVGASADTQYF	TRBV10-3	.	TRBJ2-3	.	14
TGTGCCAGCATCCCGGGGGGAGGGGCCAATGAGCAGTTCTTC	CASIPGGGANEQFF	TRBV12-3/TRBV12-4	.	TRBJ2-1	TRBD2	14
TGTGCCAGCAGCTGGGCGAGGGGAGATGAGCAGTTCTTC	CASSWARGDEQFF	TRBV12-3/TRBV12-4	once	TRBJ2-1	.	13
TGTGCCAGCAGGCAATCCGGACAGGGGAATGGCTACACCTTC	CASRQSGQGNGYTF	TRBV6-6	few	TRBJ1-2	TRBD1	14
TGTGCCAGCAGCCAAGGAGGGGAAATCCCCTACGAGCAGTACTTC	CASSQGGEIPYEQYF	TRBV3-1	few	TRBJ2-7	.	15
TGTGCCAGCAGCTTAACTCCGGCGGGGGAAGAGACCCAGTACTTC	CASSLTPAGEETQYF	TRBV7-2	.	TRBJ2-5	TRBD2	15
TGTGCCAGCAAGAGGAACACTGAAGCTTTCTTT	CASKRNTEAFF	TRBV28	few	TRBJ1-1	.	11
TGTGCCACCAGCAGAGAGGGAAAAATCTACAATGAGCGGTTCTTC	CATSREGKIYNERFF	TRBV15	.	TRBJ2-1	.	15
TGCAGTGCTAGAGATCCTCGACAGGCCTACGAGCAGTACTTC	CSARDPRQAYEQYF	TRBV20-1	few	TRBJ2-7	.	14
TGTGCCAGCAAACCTCTGGGCAGTGTCTCCTACGAGCAGTACTTC	CASKPLGSVSYEQYF	TRBV7-2	.	TRBJ2-7	.	15